Shown below are 16 T cell receptor beta chains from a single sample sequenced in a study of regulatory T cells in long-lasting Graves disease. For TCR beta, libraries came from iRepertoire HTBI primers and Arm-PCR of CDR3 regions. MiXCR, run by TCRdb on the multiplex PCR reads, gives a single entry per CDR3 protein. The table records over 650,000 distinct CDR3 sequences, approximately 31% of them present only once. Indicated time point: persistent/refractory GD, antithyroid drugs over 5 years with positive TRAb. Making the TCR library involved RNA that had been extracted from PBMCs. This specimen consisted of peripheral blood mononuclear cells (PBMCs), obtained when the disease was refractory, from a patient treated with antithyroid drugs. The source of these receptors is a female donor with Graves disease.

The chain uses TRBV12-5 and TRBJ2-1; D gene ambiguous. There are 13 residues in the CDR3. The V end was cut by 3 bases, the J end by 7 bases, with 10 bases between. Germline-derived CDR1 and CDR2 are LGHNT and FRNRAP. Here the CDR3 reads CASGLNPRNEQFF. CDR3 bases: TGTGCTAGTGGTTTAAATCCACGGAATGAGCAGTTCTTC.

This clonotype has only a few counts. The CDR3 region is CASSFTGGDNYGYTF. The DNA of the CDR3 is TGTGCCAGCAGTTTTACGGGAGGGGACAACTATGGCTACACCTTC. V gene TRBV12-3 or TRBV12-4 combines with J gene TRBJ1-2; possibly TRBD1 for D (5 bases). This CDR3 is 15 amino acids long. V lost 3 bases to trimming and J lost 2 bases, with 13 bases between them.

The V call is TRBV25-1, the J call TRBJ1-6, with a tentative D call TRBD1 (5 bases). The germline V and J ends were trimmed by 3 bases and 4 bases, with 10 bases remaining between them. There are 15 residues in the CDR3. CDR1 is MGHDK, CDR2 SYGVNS, per germline. Here the CDR3 DNA reads TGTGCCAGCAGTGAGGTCAGGGAATATAATTCACCCCTCCACTTT. Translating gives CASSEVREYNSPLHF. Filled out from reference TRBV25-1 and TRBJ1-6, the complete variable domain reads EADIYQTPRYLVIGTGKKITLECSQTMGHDKMYWYQQDPGMELHLIHYSYGVNSTEKGDLSSESTVSRIRTEHFPLTLESARPSHTSQYLCASSEVREYNSPLHFGNGTRLTVT.

The gene calls are TRBV10-3 and TRBJ1-1, with 8 positions matching TRBD1. Per the germline V gene, CDR1 is ENHRY and CDR2 is SYGVKD. Trimming at V came to 6 bases and at J to 4 bases, leaving 7 bases not matched to a gene. CDR3 length: 14 amino acids. CDR3 residues: CAIRKTGDGTEAFF. The CDR3 DNA reads as TGTGCCATCAGGAAGACAGGGGACGGCACTGAAGCTTTCTTT.

This clonotype was picked up many times. The rearrangement uses TRBV2 and TRBJ2-7, with no clear D. Between the trimmed V and J ends, which lost 6 bases and 5 bases, there was a span of 11 bases. The CDR3 consists of 12 residues. Per germline, CDR1 SNHLY and CDR2 FYNNEI. In DNA form, the CDR3 reads TGTGCCAGCAGACCAAGACACCACGAGCAGTACTTC. Translated: CASRPRHHEQYF. Combining the CDR3 with reference TRBV2 and TRBJ2-7 gives the whole variable domain EPEVTQTPSHQVTQMGQEVILRCVPISNHLYFYWYRQILGQKVEFLVSFYNNEISEKSEIFDDQFSVERPDGSNFTLKIRSTKLEDSAMYFCASRPRHHEQYFGPGTRLTVT.

This rearrangement joins TRBV12-3 or TRBV12-4 to TRBJ2-7; D is unclear. This CDR3 contains 14 residues. Between the trimmed V and J ends, which lost 7 bases and 6 bases, there was a span of 19 bases. CDR3: CASTRFTFRSEQYF. Here the CDR3 DNA reads TGTGCCAGCACCCGATTCACCTTCCGGAGCGAGCAGTACTTC.

This clonotype was counted a few times. CDR3 in amino acids: CATSRVSGAEAFF. CDR3 coding DNA: TGTGCCACCAGCAGAGTCTCCGGCGCTGAAGCTTTCTTT. J is TRBJ1-1 and V is TRBV15, with D uncertain. V lost 1 base and J lost 6, with 9 bases in between. Germline assignment: CDR1 LNHNV and CDR2 YYDKDF (reference sequence). The CDR3 has 13 amino acids. Looking up the rest from reference TRBV15 and TRBJ1-1 gives the full variable domain: DAMVIQNPRYQVTQFGKPVTLSCSQTLNHNVMYWYQQKSSQAPKLLFHYYDKDFNNEADTPDNFQSRRPNTSFCFLDIRSPGLGDTAMYLCATSRVSGAEAFFGQGTRLTVV.

This clonotype was detected only a few times. The CDR3: CASSQDLQGIYGYTF. In DNA form, the CDR3 reads TGTGCCAGCAGCCAAGATCTACAGGGGATCTATGGCTACACCTTC. The chain employs TRBV3-1 and TRBJ1-2; 7 nucleotides align to TRBD1. V lost 0 bases, J lost 4 bases, and 5 bases stayed unmatched. The germline V gene has CDR1 LGHDT and CDR2 YNNKEL (reference sequence). This CDR3 is built from 15 residues.

J is TRBJ2-2 and V is TRBV12-5; tentative D call: TRBD2 (7 bases). The germline V and J ends were trimmed by 6 bases and 4 bases, with 15 bases remaining between them. This CDR3 region has 15 residues. Germline-derived CDR1 and CDR2 are LGHNT and FRNRAP. The CDR3: CASGPGGGATGELFF. CDR3 in DNA: TGTGCTAGTGGGCCCGGAGGGGGGGCCACCGGGGAGCTGTTTTTT. Combining the CDR3 with reference TRBV12-5 and TRBJ2-2 gives the whole variable domain DARVTQTPRHKVTEMGQEVTMRCQPILGHNTVFWYRQTMMQGLELLAYFRNRAPLDDSGMPKDRFSAEMPDATLATLKIQPSEPRDSAVYFCASGPGGGATGELFFGEGSRLTVL.

J is TRBJ1-1 and V is TRBV27; maybe TRBD1 (6 bases). V was trimmed by 7 bases and J by 4 bases, leaving 19 bases between them. Germline assignment: CDR1 MNHEY and CDR2 SMNVEV (reference sequence). The CDR3 has 15 residues. CDR3 DNA: TGTGCCAGCAAAATAACAGGGTTTTGGGGCACTGAAGCTTTCTTT. It is translated as CASKITGFWGTEAFF.

Many counts were recorded for this clonotype. The chain combines TRBV6-2 or TRBV6-3 with TRBJ2-5; TRBD2 agrees at 11 bases. CDR1 is MNHEY, CDR2 SVGEGT, per germline. J gave up 4 bases and V 5 bases, and 15 bases lay outside the gene matches. The CDR3 runs 18 residues. For the CDR3, the DNA is TGTGCCAGCAGTGATGGGGTAGCGGGAGGGCATTACACAGAGACCCAGTACTTC. It is translated as CASSDGVAGGHYTETQYF.

The V call is TRBV6-1, the J call TRBJ2-2; 9 bases map to TRBD2. There are 15 residues in the CDR3. Germline loops: CDR1 MNHNS, CDR2 SASEGT. The V gene end was trimmed by 4 bases and the J gene end by 4 bases; junction bases not matched to a gene: 4. CDR3 loop: CASSGGLASTGELFF. DNA of the CDR3: TGTGCCAGCAGTGGGGGACTAGCTAGCACCGGGGAGCTGTTTTTT.

This chain connects TRBV6-1 to TRBJ2-7; 13 nucleotides align to TRBD2. Looked up from germline, CDR1 is MNHNS and CDR2 is SASEGT. This CDR3 is 13 amino acids long. V trimming: 10 bases; J trimming: 7 bases; junction bases outside the gene matches: 7. In DNA form, the CDR3 reads TGTGCCACCCGGACTAGCGGGAGACTTGAGCAGTACTTC. Residues: CATRTSGRLEQYF.

This clonotype appeared many times. This chain joins TRBV12-3 or TRBV12-4 and TRBJ2-5; TRBD2 matches at 16 bases. The CDR3 contains 17 residues. V lost 4 bases and J lost 1; bases outside the gene matches: 3. DNA for the CDR3: TGTGCCAGCAGTTCGGGACTAGCGGGAGGGGCCCAAGAGACCCAGTACTTC. This codes for CASSSGLAGGAQETQYF.

The table lists this clonotype with many counts. The rearrangement links TRBV28 to TRBJ1-1; no clear D gene. CDR1 MDHEN and CDR2 SYDVKM come from the germline V gene. V was cut by 2 bases and J by 1 base, with 8 bases left in between. This CDR3 is built from 14 residues. The CDR3 is CASSLVTRNTEAFF. CDR3 DNA: TGTGCCAGCAGTTTAGTCACAAGGAACACTGAAGCTTTCTTT. Supplemented by reference TRBV28 and TRBJ1-1, the full variable domain reads DVKVTQSSRYLVKRTGEKVFLECVQDMDHENMFWYRQDPGLGLRLIYFSYDVKMKEKGDIPEGYSVSREKKERFSLILESASTNQTSMYLCASSLVTRNTEAFFGQGTRLTVV.

This clonotype was detected a few times. The chain links TRBV20-1 to TRBJ1-2, with D hard to call. Trimming left V 3 bases short and J 3 bases short, with 5 bases between. The CDR3 has 11 residues. Germline-derived CDR1 and CDR2 are DFQATT and SNEGSKA (reference sequence). CDR3 bases: TGCAGTGCTAGTTCCGACTATGGCTACACCTTC. Residues: CSASSDYGYTF.